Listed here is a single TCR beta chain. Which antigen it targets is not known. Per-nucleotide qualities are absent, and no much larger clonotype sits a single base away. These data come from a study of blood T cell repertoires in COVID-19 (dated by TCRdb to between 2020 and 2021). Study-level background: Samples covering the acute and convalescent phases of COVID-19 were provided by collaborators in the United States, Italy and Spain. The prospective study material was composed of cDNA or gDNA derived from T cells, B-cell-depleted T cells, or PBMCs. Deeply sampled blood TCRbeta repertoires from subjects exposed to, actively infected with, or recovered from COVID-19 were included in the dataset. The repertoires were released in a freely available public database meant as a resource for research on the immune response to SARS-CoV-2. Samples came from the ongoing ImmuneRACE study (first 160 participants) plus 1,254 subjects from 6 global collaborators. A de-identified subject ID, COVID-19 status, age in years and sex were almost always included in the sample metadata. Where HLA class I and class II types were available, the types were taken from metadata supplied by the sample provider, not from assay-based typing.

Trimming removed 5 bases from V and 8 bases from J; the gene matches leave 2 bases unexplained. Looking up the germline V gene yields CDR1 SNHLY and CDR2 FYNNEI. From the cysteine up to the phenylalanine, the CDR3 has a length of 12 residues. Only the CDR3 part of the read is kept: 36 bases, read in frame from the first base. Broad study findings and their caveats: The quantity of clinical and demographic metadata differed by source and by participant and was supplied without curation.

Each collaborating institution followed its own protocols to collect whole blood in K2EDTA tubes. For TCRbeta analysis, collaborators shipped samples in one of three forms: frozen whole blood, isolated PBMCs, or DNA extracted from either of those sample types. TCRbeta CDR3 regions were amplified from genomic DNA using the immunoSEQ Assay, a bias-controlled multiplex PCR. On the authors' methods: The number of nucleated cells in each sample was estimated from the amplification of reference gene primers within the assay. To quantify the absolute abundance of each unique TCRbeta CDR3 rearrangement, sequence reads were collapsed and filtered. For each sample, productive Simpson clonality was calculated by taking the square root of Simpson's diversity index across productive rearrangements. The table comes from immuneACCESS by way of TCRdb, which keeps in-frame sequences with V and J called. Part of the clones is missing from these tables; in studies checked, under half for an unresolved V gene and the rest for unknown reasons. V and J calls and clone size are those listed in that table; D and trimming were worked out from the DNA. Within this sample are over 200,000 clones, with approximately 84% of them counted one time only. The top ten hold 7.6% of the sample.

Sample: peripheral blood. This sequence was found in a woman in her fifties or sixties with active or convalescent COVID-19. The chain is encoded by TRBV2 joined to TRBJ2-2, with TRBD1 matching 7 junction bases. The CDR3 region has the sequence CASSYRGGELFF. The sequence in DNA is TGTGCCAGCAGTTACAGGGGTGGGGAGCTGTTTTTT.